The 7 T cell receptor beta chains below were found in one sample sequenced in a study of identical twins. TCRdb used MiXCR to reprocess the 5' RACE reads, holding one entry per CDR3 protein. Of 1.5 million to 2 million distinct CDR3 sequences listed, around 33% are singletons. The sequencing sample was made of cord blood. These receptors were collected from a newborn girl in good health.

The sample holds a few counts of this clonotype. The V gene is TRBV28, the J gene TRBJ1-1, with D possibly being TRBD1 (5 bases). Germline loops: CDR1 MDHEN, CDR2 SYDVKM. CDR3 size: 17 residues. V was pared by 3 bases and J by 0 bases, with 17 bases between. In nucleotides, the CDR3 is TGTGCCAGCAGTTTGCCACAACTCAGGGAGATGAACACTGAAGCTTTCTTT. It specifies CASSLPQLREMNTEAFF.

This chain uses TRBV15 with TRBJ2-3, with TRBD1 as a possible D gene (5 bases). Trimming took off 1 base at V and 6 bases at J, with 17 bases between the two ends. Germline-derived CDR1 and CDR2 are LNHNV and YYDKDF (reference sequence). The CDR3 spans 16 residues. The CDR3 is CATSRGTRSFLDTQYF. The DNA of the CDR3 is TGTGCCACCAGCAGAGGGACACGGTCGTTTTTGGATACGCAGTATTTT.

The V call is TRBV7-6, the J call TRBJ2-3; D is unresolved. The CDR3 spans 13 residues. CDR1 and CDR2 (germline): SGHVS, FNYEAQ. Trimming removed 4 bases at V and 2 bases at J, with 7 bases between. CDR3 amino acids: CASSWPSTDTQYF. CDR3 DNA: TGTGCCAGCAGCTGGCCCTCCACAGATACGCAGTATTTT.

Only a few counts were recorded for this clonotype. The V and J genes are TRBV6-2 or TRBV6-3 and TRBJ1-5, with unresolved D. The length of the CDR3 is 14 residues. Per the germline V gene, CDR1 is MNHEY and CDR2 is SVGEGT. V shed 2 bases and J shed 0 bases, with 5 bases lying between them. For the CDR3, the DNA is TGTGCCAGCAGTTACGTATATAGCAATCAGCCCCAGCATTTT. Its protein product is CASSYVYSNQPQHF.

V and J are TRBV25-1 and TRBJ1-1; tentatively, D is TRBD1 (5 bases). CDR3 size: 14 residues. Germline V gives CDR1 MGHDK, CDR2 SYGVNS. V was pared by 1 base and J by 1 base, with 7 bases between. CDR3 sequence: CASSEWGENTEAFF. CDR3 coding DNA: TGTGCCAGCAGTGAATGGGGGGAGAACACTGAAGCTTTCTTT.

The V call is TRBV5-6, the J call TRBJ2-7; perhaps TRBD2 as D (6 bases). Trimming shortened V by 4 bases and J by 1 base, and 18 bases separated the two germline ends. This CDR3 comprises 16 residues. CDR1 is SGHDT, CDR2 YYEEEE, per germline. For the CDR3, the DNA is TGTGCCAGCAGCATCCGACTAGTTTCTTGGTCCTACGAGCAGTACTTC. This translates into CASSIRLVSWSYEQYF.

About this clonotype itself: A read error likely explains this, since a far larger clone differs by one base. This chain connects TRBV28 to TRBJ1-1, with a tentative D call TRBD1 (5 bases). CDR1 and CDR2 (germline): MDHEN, SYDVKM. V lost 0 bases to trimming and J lost 3 bases, with 5 bases between them. The CDR3 runs 13 residues. The CDR3 sequence: CASSLWGDTEAFF. The DNA of the CDR3 is TGTGCCAGCAGTTTATGGGGGGACACTGAAGCTTTCTTT. Based on the CDR3 plus reference TRBV28 and TRBJ1-1, the full variable domain is DVKVTQSSRYLVKRTGEKVFLECVQDMDHENMFWYRQDPGLGLRLIYFSYDVKMKEKGDIPEGYSVSREKKERFSLILESASTNQTSMYLCASSLWGDTEAFFGQGTRLTVV.